Detailed here is one TCR beta chain. As yet, its antigen is unknown. The data were produced by immunoSEQ multiplex PCR, yet TCRdb's version contains in-frame clones alone and is incomplete. The table records tens of thousands of clones, over 80% of them present only once. This sample was included in a study of T cell clones after liver transplantation. Study as a whole: A pre-transplant mixed lymphocyte reaction with TCRbeta sequencing defined graft-donor-reactive clones followed in post-transplant blood. Apart from a few HCV-positive recipients, transplants were for non-autoimmune, non-viral reasons.

Findings of the study overall: A larger donor-reactive than third-party decline suggested partial antigen-specific deletion. Graft donor-reactive T cells may have migrated into the graft rather than being deleted.

There are 14 residues in the CDR3. CDR1 and CDR2 from the germline V gene are SGHNT and YYREEE (reference sequence). The V end was cut by 4 bases, the J end by 4 bases, with 11 bases between. This receptor was obtained from a human patient who received a liver transplant. Certain T cells may be donor cells from the graft. The sample here was CD4+ T cells from blood, taken at the 22-month timepoint. The chain couples TRBV5-4 to TRBJ2-2; the D is unclear. The CDR3 sequence is CASSEISSTGELFF. For the CDR3, the DNA is TGTGCCAGCAGCGAAATAAGCAGCACCGGGGAGCTGTTTTTT.